This is a list of T cell receptor beta chains from one sample in a study of blood T cell repertoires in COVID-19. The method was immunoSEQ multiplex PCR; TCRdb's version includes in-frame clones alone and lacks a portion of them. The sample carries about 100,000 clones, approximately 85% recorded once. Sequenced material: peripheral blood. These receptors originate from a man aged 60 to 75 with acute or convalescent COVID-19. Both conserved end residues are part of each CDR3. The D gene is left open where the match is weak. Clone size is not always given. Where it is, it says once, few, many or a class for expanded clones.

>.|.|TRBV5-1|TRBJ1-5|13
TGCGCCAGCAGCGTGGACAGTAATCAGCCCCAGCATTTT
CASSVDSNQPQHF
>.|.|TRBV19|TRBJ1-3|14
TGTGCCAGTAAGACTCTACGCTCTGGAAACACCATATATTTT
CASKTLRSGNTIYF
>.|TRBD2|TRBV18|TRBJ2-7|14
TGTGCCAGCTCACCAGCAGCGGGATCCTACGAGCAGTACTTC
CASSPAAGSYEQYF
>.|TRBD2|TRBV19|TRBJ2-1|15
TGTGCCAGTAGCCTTAGCGGGGGGGCTAACAATGAGCAGTTCTTC
CASSLSGGANNEQFF
>once|.|TRBV6-1|TRBJ1-5|16
TGTGCCAGCAGTGAAGCCCTGGGGGGGGTTGATCAGCCCCAGCATTTT
CASSEALGGVDQPQHF
>.|.|TRBV5-5|TRBJ2-5|18
TGTGCCAGCAGCTTCTTGTCTGCCGCAGCGATATATAAAGAGACCCAGTACTTC
CASSFLSAAAIYKETQYF
>.|TRBD1|TRBV30|TRBJ2-5|14
TGTGCCTGGAGTTTGGACAGGGGGCGACAGACCCAGTACTTC
CAWSLDRGRQTQYF
>.|.|TRBV3-1/TRBV3-2|TRBJ2-3|15
TGTGCCAGCAGCCAAGATGCGCGAGACACAGATACGCAGTATTTT
CASSQDARDTDTQYF
>.|.|TRBV9|TRBJ1-2|15
TGTGCCAGCACCCGGGAGGGCAAAAGGGGCTATGGCTACACCTTC
CASTREGKRGYGYTF
>.|TRBD2|TRBV19|TRBJ2-1|18
TGTGCCAGTACCCGACTAGCGGGGGCCGCAAGCTCCTACAATGAGCAGTTCTTC
CASTRLAGAASSYNEQFF
>.|TRBD2|TRBV6-4|TRBJ2-2|17
TGTGCCAGCACCAGAACTAGCGGGAGGGCCGGCACCGGGGAGCTGTTTTTT
CASTRTSGRAGTGELFF
>once|.|TRBV24-1|TRBJ1-2|14
TGTGCCACCAAAGACAGGATAGCTAACTATGGCTACACCTTC
CATKDRIANYGYTF
>.|TRBD2|TRBV5-1|TRBJ2-2|17
TGCGCCAGCAGCCAACCTAGCGGGAGGAGGAGGACCGGGGAGCTGTTTTTT
CASSQPSGRRRTGELFF
>.|.|TRBV6-1|TRBJ1-2|15
TGTGCCAGCAGTGAAGCATCCGGGGGATATGGTGGCTACACCTTC
CASSEASGGYGGYTF
>.|.|TRBV29-1|TRBJ1-2|11
TGCAGCGTTGGTGGGGCCCGAGGCTACACCTTC
CSVGGARGYTF
>.|TRBD1|TRBV27|TRBJ1-2|14
TGTGCCAGCAGCCCCCGGGACAGCCGCTATGGCTACACCTTC
CASSPRDSRYGYTF
>once|TRBD1|TRBV7-2|TRBJ1-1|13
TGTGCCAGCAGCATCGACAGGGGGCGCGAAGCTTTCTTT
CASSIDRGREAFF
>.|TRBD1|TRBV29-1|TRBJ1-5|12
TGCAGCGTTCGGACAGGGAATCAGCCCCAGCATTTT
CSVRTGNQPQHF
>.|TRBD1|TRBV18|TRBJ1-1|13
TGTGCCAGCTCATTACAGGGGTACACTGAAGCTTTCTTT
CASSLQGYTEAFF
>.|.|TRBV10-2|TRBJ2-4|14
TGCGCCAGCAGTGAGGGAAACAGGGCGGGGGTTCAGTACTTC
CASSEGNRAGVQYF
>few|.|TRBV5-1|TRBJ2-1|15
TGCGCCAGCAGCTCGGGTCATCTGGTGTTCAATGAGCAGTTCTTC
CASSSGHLVFNEQFF
>.|TRBD2|TRBV5-1|TRBJ2-5|15
TGCGCCAGCAGCTTGGTGCTAGCGGGAGAAGAGACCCAGTACTTC
CASSLVLAGEETQYF
>.|TRBD1|TRBV5-1|TRBJ1-3|16
TGCGCCAGCAGCCCCACGGACAGGGCTTCTGGAAACACCATATATTTT
CASSPTDRASGNTIYF
>.|.|TRBV5-4|TRBJ2-5|14
TGTGCCAGCAGATCGGACAGACGCACAGAGACCCAGTACTTC
CASRSDRRTETQYF
>once|.|TRBV7-9|TRBJ1-5|12
TGTGCCAGCAGCTTCGGCGGGCAGCCCCAGCATTTT
CASSFGGQPQHF
>.|TRBD1|TRBV7-3|TRBJ1-2|14
TGTGCCAGCAGCCCAGGGACAGCTAACTATGGCTACACCTTC
CASSPGTANYGYTF
>.|TRBD2|TRBV30|TRBJ2-2|16
TGTGCCTGGAGTGTACCGGGCGGGGGGGGTTCCGGGGAGCTGTTTTTT
CAWSVPGGGGSGELFF
>.|.|TRBV7-2|TRBJ1-5|13
TGTGCCAGCAGCGTAGACACCAATCAGCCCCAGCATTTT
CASSVDTNQPQHF
>few|.|TRBV7-2|TRBJ1-2|16
TGTGCCAGCAGCTTTGTTGGCCGGGGAGTTAACTATGGCTACACCTTC
CASSFVGRGVNYGYTF
>few|TRBD1|TRBV19|TRBJ2-7|12
TGTGCCAGCGGGACAGGGCCCAACGAGCAGTACTTC
CASGTGPNEQYF
>once|.|TRBV30|TRBJ1-4|16
TGTGCCTGGGGGAGCGGGGGGAAAGGGTCGAATGAAAAACTGTTTTTT
CAWGSGGKGSNEKLFF